This T cell receptor beta chain appears in the sequencing data of a study of blood T cell repertoires in COVID-19. In the study overall: Recovered Cohort 3 donors showed two negative PCRs, clearance, or symptom resolution. The study drew acute and convalescent COVID-19 samples from the United States, Italy and Spain.

The CDR3 loop spans 16 amino acids. Germline V lookup: CDR1 SGHDN, CDR2 FVKESK. The ends were cut back, 4 bases at V and 3 bases at J, with 15 bases in the middle. Individuals aged about 18 to 89 years were recruited from roughly 22 US areas. Cohorts were assigned according to the clinical history that participants reported. Clones were read by immunoSEQ multiplex PCR, and TCRdb kept only the in-frame ones, dropping some. This sample carries roughly 200,000 clones, 85% to 90% of them seen once, and the ten largest clones take approximately 25%. The sample consisted of PBMCs or T cells enriched from blood (not recorded which). This clonotype originated in a middle-aged woman in a cohort exposed to, infected with or recovered from COVID-19 (not recorded which). The chain carries TRBV14 and TRBJ2-2, with a tentative D call TRBD2 (5 bases). The CDR3 DNA reads TGTGCCAGCAGCCCCCTAGGGAGCACCGACACCGGGGAGCTGTTTTTT. This codes for CASSPLGSTDTGELFF.